The T cell receptor (beta chain) under discussion was sequenced for a study of human T cells and chemical hapten exposure. The study, taken as a whole, reports: The number of TCRs above 1 in 1000 frequency did not change after DPC sensitization. Controls formed significantly fewer large CDR3 similarity clusters than expanded TCRs did.

One entry per CDR3 protein, called by TCRdb with MiXCR from the RACE reads. The sample yields around 200,000 distinct CDR3 sequences, around 25% seen once. On this clonotype itself: Its antigen is as yet unknown.

As for time point: patch test 3, about 24 weeks after DPC sensitization. Treatment here: therapeutic diphenylcyclopropenone sensitization with weekly scalp DPC. This CDR3 is built from 15 residues. Germline V gene sequence: CDR1 MGHRA, CDR2 YSYEKL. V dropped 1 base and J dropped 6; count of bases not matched to a gene: 5. This chain connects TRBV4-1 to TRBJ1-2, with TRBD1 matching 10 bases. This specimen consisted of whole blood, obtained in connection with sensitization to the hapten diphenylcyclopropenone (DPC). The receptor was isolated from a woman aged 40 to 50 with alopecia areata. Some clones in this sample may be carry-over from other donors' samples. This chain's CDR3 is CASSQAGQGSHGYTF. The DNA of the CDR3 is TGCGCCAGCAGCCAAGCGGGACAGGGGAGCCATGGCTACACCTTC.